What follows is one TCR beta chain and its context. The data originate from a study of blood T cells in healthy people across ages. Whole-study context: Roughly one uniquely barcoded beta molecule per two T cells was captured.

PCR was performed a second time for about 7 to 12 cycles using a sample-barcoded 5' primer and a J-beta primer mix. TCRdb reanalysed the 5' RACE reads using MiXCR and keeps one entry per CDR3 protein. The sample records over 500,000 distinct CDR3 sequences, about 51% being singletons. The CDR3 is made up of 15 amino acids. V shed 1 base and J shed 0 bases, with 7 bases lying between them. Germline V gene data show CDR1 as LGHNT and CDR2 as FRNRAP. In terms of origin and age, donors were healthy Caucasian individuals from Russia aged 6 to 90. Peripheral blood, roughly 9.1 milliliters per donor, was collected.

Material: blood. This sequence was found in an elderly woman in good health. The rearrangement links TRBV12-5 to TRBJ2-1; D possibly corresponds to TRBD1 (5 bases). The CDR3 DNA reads TGTGCTAGTGGTTTGGGGACAACCTCCTACAATGAGCAGTTCTTC. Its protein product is CASGLGTTSYNEQFF.